This record concerns one TCR beta chain sequence. The record originates from a study of blood T cell repertoires in COVID-19. As for the study in general: Nucleic acid was either cDNA or gDNA, and it came from T cells, B-cell-depleted T cells, or PBMCs.

Using immunoSEQ multiplex PCR, the repertoire was profiled, and TCRdb retains in-frame clones only, with some absent. The sample includes over 75,000 clones, 70% to 90% seen only once; the top ten take 4% to 4.5%. This CDR3 region has 14 residues. V shed 7 bases and J shed 0 bases, with 12 bases lying between them. Looked up from germline, CDR1 is MNHEY and CDR2 is SVGAGI. The sequence was obtained from a human donor with COVID-19, enrolled during active disease. The donor label of this sample is uncertain. Sequencing was performed on peripheral blood. The chain couples TRBV6-5 to TRBJ1-1; no firm D call. CDR3 sequence (DNA): TGTGCCAGCACGCCCGGTCCCGTGAACACTGAAGCTTTCTTT. Encoded protein: CASTPGPVNTEAFF.